These T cell receptor beta chains were read from a single sample in a study of naive and memory T cell subsets. TCRdb re-called the UMI-ligation and nested PCR reads with MiXCR, one entry per CDR3 protein. The table lists some 40,000 distinct CDR3 sequences, about 10% of them singletons. The sample in question was skin, obtained from a tuberculin skin test site. These receptors originate from an adult in good health. Both conserved end residues are part of each CDR3. D genes are given only for firm matches. Rows may omit the clone size; those that give it use once, few, many or a size class.

CSAIPRRGPQADTQYF	TGCAGTGCCATCCCCCGGAGGGGCCCTCAAGCAGATACGCAGTATTTT	TRBV20-1	TRBJ2-3	few	-
CSSQPGTSYEQYF	TGCAGTTCTCAGCCGGGGACTTCCTACGAGCAGTACTTC	TRBV20-1	TRBJ2-7	-	-
CASSLEAYEQYF	TGTGCCAGCAGCTTAGAGGCCTACGAGCAGTACTTC	TRBV7-2	TRBJ2-7	many	-
CSARTPASEQYF	TGCAGTGCTAGAACACCGGCGAGCGAGCAGTACTTC	TRBV20-1	TRBJ2-7	many	-
CSARWGRDQETQYF	TGCAGTGCTAGGTGGGGCCGGGACCAAGAGACCCAGTACTTC	TRBV20-1	TRBJ2-5	-	-
CSAHGLAGSYNEQFF	TGCAGTGCACACGGACTAGCGGGATCCTACAATGAGCAGTTCTTC	TRBV20-1	TRBJ2-1	few	TRBD2
CAWGGNWDEQFF	TGTGCCTGGGGGGGGAATTGGGATGAGCAGTTCTTC	TRBV6-1	TRBJ2-1	few	TRBD2
CSARAGTGTYEQYF	TGCAGTGCCAGGGCCGGGACAGGGACCTACGAGCAGTACTTC	TRBV20-1	TRBJ2-7	few	TRBD1
CASSIPSTDTQYF	TGTGCCAGTAGTATTCCTAGCACAGATACGCAGTATTTT	TRBV19	TRBJ2-3	-	-
CASSYSRGSGRSTYEQYF	TGTGCCAGCAGTTACTCCCGGGGGAGCGGGAGATCCACCTACGAGCAGTACTTC	TRBV6-5	TRBJ2-7	-	TRBD2
CASSTGGGLAGVGEQFF	TGTGCCAGCAGCACGGGTGGAGGACTAGCGGGGGTGGGGGAGCAGTTCTTC	TRBV7-3	TRBJ2-1	-	TRBD2
CAWSVGWGNEQFF	TGTGCCTGGAGTGTGGGCTGGGGCAATGAGCAGTTCTTC	TRBV30	TRBJ2-1	few	-
CASRGVGANTEAFF	TGTGCCAGCAGGGGAGTGGGGGCGAACACTGAAGCTTTCTTT	TRBV27	TRBJ1-1	many	-
CASSLGGTTNEKLFF	TGTGCCAGCAGCTTAGGGGGAACAACTAATGAAAAACTGTTTTTT	TRBV7-2	TRBJ1-4	many	-
CASSLAASGRPNTGELFF	TGCGCCAGCAGCTTGGCCGCTAGCGGGAGGCCCAACACCGGGGAGCTGTTTTTT	TRBV5-1	TRBJ2-2	-	TRBD2
CASSFAAGDTDTQYF	TGCGCCAGCAGCTTCGCAGCGGGGGACACAGATACGCAGTATTTT	TRBV5-1	TRBJ2-3	-	TRBD2
CASSFLTDTQYF	TGCGCCAGCAGCTTCCTTACAGATACGCAGTATTTT	TRBV5-1	TRBJ2-3	-	-
CASSLPGRKDTQYF	TGTGCCAGCTCACTCCCGGGACGAAAAGATACGCAGTATTTT	TRBV18	TRBJ2-3	many	-
CASSGEGLLPGYTF	TGTGCCAGCAGTGGGGAAGGACTTCTCCCAGGCTACACCTTC	TRBV6-1	TRBJ1-2	-	-
CASSQTNGFLEAFF	TGTGCCAGCAGCCAAACCAATGGATTCTTGGAAGCTTTCTTT	TRBV16	TRBJ1-1	few	-
CASSLRRIENTGELFF	TGTGCCAGTAGCCTACGGCGGATCGAGAACACCGGGGAGCTGTTTTTT	TRBV19	TRBJ2-2	few	-
CASSQERTGTNSNQPQHF	TGTGCCAGCAGCCAAGAACGGACAGGGACGAATAGCAATCAGCCCCAGCATTTT	TRBV14	TRBJ1-5	-	TRBD1
CSARRTTTGTYPYEQYF	TGCAGTGCTAGAAGAACAACTACCGGGACCTACCCCTACGAGCAGTACTTC	TRBV20-1	TRBJ2-7	many	-
CASSQLAGGRTDNEQFF	TGTGCCAGCAGCCAGCTAGCGGGAGGACGAACTGACAATGAGCAGTTCTTC	TRBV4-2	TRBJ2-1	-	TRBD2
CSARRVNNSPLHF	TGCAGTGCTAGGAGGGTAAACAATTCACCCCTCCACTTT	TRBV20-1	TRBJ1-6	many	-
CASSSRARRNEQFF	TGTGCCAGCAGCTCTCGGGCCCGTCGGAATGAGCAGTTCTTC	TRBV9	TRBJ2-1	few	-
CASSGQVSSEAFF	TGTGCCAGCAGTGGCCAGGTCTCTTCTGAAGCTTTCTTT	TRBV2	TRBJ1-1	-	-
CASSRWDRGSDTQYF	TGTGCCAGCAGCCGCTGGGACAGGGGATCAGATACGCAGTATTTT	TRBV3-1	TRBJ2-3	-	TRBD1
CASSQESGRSTEAFF	TGCGCCAGCAGCCAAGAGTCTGGGCGGAGCACTGAAGCTTTCTTT	TRBV4-1	TRBJ1-1	few	-
CSARQGARYEQYF	TGCAGTGCTAGACAGGGGGCACGCTACGAGCAGTACTTC	TRBV20-1	TRBJ2-7	-	TRBD1
CAISESSPGGYGYTF	TGTGCCATCAGTGAGTCGAGTCCAGGGGGCTATGGCTACACCTTC	TRBV10-3	TRBJ1-2	-	TRBD1
CASRTEQGDYGYTF	TGTGCCAGCAGGACCGAACAGGGGGACTATGGCTACACCTTC	TRBV5-5	TRBJ1-2	-	TRBD1
CAISEGGSSNQPQHF	TGTGCCATCAGTGAGGGGGGGTCTAGCAATCAGCCCCAGCATTTT	TRBV10-3	TRBJ1-5	many	-
CASSQDIKTGNYGYTF	TGCGCCAGCAGCCAAGATATAAAAACAGGGAACTATGGCTACACCTTC	TRBV4-1	TRBJ1-2	-	-
CASSPDMGNQPQHF	TGTGCCAGCAGTCCTGACATGGGCAATCAGCCCCAGCATTTT	TRBV2	TRBJ1-5	-	-
CASSPLSGDTQYF	TGTGCCAGCAGCCCTCTATCAGGAGATACGCAGTATTTT	TRBV14	TRBJ2-3	-	-
CASSLAPTRQNTEAFF	TGTGCCAGCAGCTTAGCCCCTACCAGACAGAACACTGAAGCTTTCTTT	TRBV7-6	TRBJ1-1	few	-
CSVVIWDNEQFF	TGCAGCGTTGTTATCTGGGACAATGAGCAGTTCTTC	TRBV29-1	TRBJ2-1	many	-
CASSQGKRGSSKNIQYF	TGTGCCAGCAGCCAAGGAAAGCGGGGGAGTTCCAAAAACATTCAGTACTTC	TRBV14	TRBJ2-4	few	TRBD2
CASSFSAGTATNEKLFF	TGTGCCAGCAGTTTCTCCGCCGGGACAGCAACTAATGAAAAACTGTTTTTT	TRBV27	TRBJ1-4	-	TRBD1